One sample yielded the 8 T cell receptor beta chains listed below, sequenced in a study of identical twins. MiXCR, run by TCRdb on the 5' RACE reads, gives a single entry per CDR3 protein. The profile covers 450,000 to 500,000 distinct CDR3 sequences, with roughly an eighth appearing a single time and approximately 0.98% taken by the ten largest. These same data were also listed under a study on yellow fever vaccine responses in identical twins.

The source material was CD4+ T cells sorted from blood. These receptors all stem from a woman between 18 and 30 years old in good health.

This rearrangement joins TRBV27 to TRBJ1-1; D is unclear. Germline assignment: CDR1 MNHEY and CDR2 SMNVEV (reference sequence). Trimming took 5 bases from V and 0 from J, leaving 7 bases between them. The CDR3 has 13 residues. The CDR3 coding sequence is TGTGCCAGCAGTATCACCGTGAACACTGAAGCTTTCTTT. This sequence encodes CASSITVNTEAFF.

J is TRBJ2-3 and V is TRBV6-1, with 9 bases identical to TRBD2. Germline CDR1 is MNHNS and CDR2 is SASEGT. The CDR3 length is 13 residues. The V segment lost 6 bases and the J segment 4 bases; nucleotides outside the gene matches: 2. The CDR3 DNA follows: TGTGCCAGCAGGACTAGCGGTGCAGATACGCAGTATTTT. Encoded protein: CASRTSGADTQYF.

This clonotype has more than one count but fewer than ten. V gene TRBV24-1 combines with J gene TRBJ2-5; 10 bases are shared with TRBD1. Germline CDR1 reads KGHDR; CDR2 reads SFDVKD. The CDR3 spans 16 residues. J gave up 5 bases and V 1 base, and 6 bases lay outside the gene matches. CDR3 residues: CATSDFATGGEETQYF. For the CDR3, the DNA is TGTGCCACCAGTGATTTTGCGACAGGGGGCGAGGAGACCCAGTACTTC.

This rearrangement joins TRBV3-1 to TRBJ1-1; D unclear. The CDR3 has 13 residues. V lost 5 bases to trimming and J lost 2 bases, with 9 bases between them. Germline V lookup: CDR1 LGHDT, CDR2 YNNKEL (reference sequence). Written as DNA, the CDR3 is TGTGCCAGCAGCGTGTGGGGTAACACTGAAGCTTTCTTT. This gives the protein CASSVWGNTEAFF.

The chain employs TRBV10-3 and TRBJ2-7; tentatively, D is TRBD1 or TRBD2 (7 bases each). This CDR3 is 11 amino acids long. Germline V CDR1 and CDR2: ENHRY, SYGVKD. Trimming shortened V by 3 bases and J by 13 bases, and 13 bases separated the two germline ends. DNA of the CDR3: TGTGCCATCAGTGATGGGAGGGGGCGTTACTTC. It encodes CAISDGRGRYF.

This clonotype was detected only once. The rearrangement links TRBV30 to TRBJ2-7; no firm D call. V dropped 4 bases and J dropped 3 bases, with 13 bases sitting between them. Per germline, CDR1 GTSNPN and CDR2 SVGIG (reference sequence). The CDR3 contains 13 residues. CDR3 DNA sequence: TGTGCCTGGATGGGTCTTCCTCACTACGAGCAGTACTTC. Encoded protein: CAWMGLPHYEQYF.

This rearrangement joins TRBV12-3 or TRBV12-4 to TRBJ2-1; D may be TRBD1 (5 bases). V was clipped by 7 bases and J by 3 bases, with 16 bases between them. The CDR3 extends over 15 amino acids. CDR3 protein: CASKHQGKGYNEQFF. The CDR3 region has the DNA TGTGCCAGCAAACACCAGGGAAAAGGCTACAATGAGCAGTTCTTC.

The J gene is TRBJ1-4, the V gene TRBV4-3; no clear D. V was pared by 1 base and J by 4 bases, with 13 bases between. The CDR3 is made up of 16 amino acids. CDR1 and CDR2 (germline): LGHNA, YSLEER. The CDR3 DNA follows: TGCGCCAGCAGCCAAGGAACGAGGGCCAATAATGAAAAACTGTTTTTT. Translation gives CASSQGTRANNEKLFF.